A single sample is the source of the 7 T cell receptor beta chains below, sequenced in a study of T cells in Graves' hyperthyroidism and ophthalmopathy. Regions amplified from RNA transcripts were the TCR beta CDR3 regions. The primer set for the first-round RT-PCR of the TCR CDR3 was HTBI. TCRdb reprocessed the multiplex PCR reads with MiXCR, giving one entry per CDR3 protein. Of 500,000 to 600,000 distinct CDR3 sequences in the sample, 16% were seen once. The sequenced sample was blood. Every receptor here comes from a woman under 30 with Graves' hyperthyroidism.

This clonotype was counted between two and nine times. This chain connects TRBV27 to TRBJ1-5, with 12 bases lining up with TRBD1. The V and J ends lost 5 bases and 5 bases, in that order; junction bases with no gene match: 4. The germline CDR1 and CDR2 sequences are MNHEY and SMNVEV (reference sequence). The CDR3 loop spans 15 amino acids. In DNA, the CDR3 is TGTGCCAGCAGTCGGGACAGGGGGCATGATCAGCCCCAGCATTTT. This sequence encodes CASSRDRGHDQPQHF.

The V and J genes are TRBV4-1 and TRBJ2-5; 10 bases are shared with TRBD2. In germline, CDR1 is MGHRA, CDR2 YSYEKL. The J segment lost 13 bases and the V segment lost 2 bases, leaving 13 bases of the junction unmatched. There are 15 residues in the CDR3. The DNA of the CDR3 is TGCGCCAGCAGCCAATCCTTTCTAGCGGGGGACCCTCGGTACTTC. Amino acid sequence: CASSQSFLAGDPRYF.

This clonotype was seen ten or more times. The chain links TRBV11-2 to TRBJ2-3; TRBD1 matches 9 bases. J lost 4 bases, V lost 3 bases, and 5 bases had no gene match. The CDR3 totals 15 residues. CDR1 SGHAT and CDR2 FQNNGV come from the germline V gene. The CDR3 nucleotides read TGTGCCAGCAGCTTCCCGGGACAGGGCGCAGATACGCAGTATTTT. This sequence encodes CASSFPGQGADTQYF.

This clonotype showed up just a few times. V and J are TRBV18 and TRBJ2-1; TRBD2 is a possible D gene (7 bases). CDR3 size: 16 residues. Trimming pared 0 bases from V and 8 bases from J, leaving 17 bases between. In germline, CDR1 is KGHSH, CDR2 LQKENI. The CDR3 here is CASSPPGGGAVDEQFF. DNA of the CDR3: TGTGCCAGCTCACCACCGGGGGGGGGCGCTGTGGATGAGCAGTTCTTC.

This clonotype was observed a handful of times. The CDR3, as DNA: TGTGCCAGCAGCTTAGTCCCCACCGGGGAGCTGTTTTTT. Residues: CASSLVPTGELFF. The chain recombines TRBV7-2 with TRBJ2-2, with D hard to call. V was clipped by 1 base and J by 4 bases, with 4 bases between them. CDR1 and CDR2 (germline): SGHTA, FQGNSA. The length of the CDR3 is 13 residues.

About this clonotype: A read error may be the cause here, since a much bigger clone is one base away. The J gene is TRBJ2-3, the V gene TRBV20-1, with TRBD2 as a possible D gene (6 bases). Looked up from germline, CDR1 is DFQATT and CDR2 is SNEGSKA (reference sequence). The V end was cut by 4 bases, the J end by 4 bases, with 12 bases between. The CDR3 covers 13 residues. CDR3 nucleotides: TGCAGTGCTACGCGGGGCCGCGCAGATACGCAGTATTTT. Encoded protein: CSATRGRADTQYF.

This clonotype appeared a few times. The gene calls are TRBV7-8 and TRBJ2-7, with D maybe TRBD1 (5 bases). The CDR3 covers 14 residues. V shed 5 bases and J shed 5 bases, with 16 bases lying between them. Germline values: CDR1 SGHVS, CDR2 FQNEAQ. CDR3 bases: TGTGCCAGCAGCCTACGGACACCCGACAACGAGCAGTACTTC. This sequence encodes CASSLRTPDNEQYF.